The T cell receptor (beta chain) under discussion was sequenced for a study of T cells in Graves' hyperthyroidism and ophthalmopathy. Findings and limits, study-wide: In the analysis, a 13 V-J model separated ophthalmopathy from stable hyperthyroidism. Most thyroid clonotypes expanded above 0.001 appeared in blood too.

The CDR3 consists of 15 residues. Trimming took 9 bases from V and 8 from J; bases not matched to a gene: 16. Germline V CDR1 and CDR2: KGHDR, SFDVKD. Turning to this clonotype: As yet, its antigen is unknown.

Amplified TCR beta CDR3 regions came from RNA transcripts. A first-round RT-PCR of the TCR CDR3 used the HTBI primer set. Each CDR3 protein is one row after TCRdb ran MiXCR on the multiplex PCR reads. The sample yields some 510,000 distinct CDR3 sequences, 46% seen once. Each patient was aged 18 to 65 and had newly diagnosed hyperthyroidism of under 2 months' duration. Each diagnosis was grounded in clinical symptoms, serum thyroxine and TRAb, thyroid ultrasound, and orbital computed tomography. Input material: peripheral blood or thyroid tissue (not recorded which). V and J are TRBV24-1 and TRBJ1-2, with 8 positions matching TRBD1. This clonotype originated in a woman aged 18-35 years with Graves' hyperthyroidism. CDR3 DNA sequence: TGTGCCACCCAGGGGGCCGGGACGGGAGTAGGCGGCTACACCTTC. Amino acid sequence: CATQGAGTGVGGYTF.